Listed below are T cell receptor beta chains from one sample, sequenced in a study of T cell responses to AZD1222 COVID-19 vaccine. Sequenced by immunoSEQ multiplex PCR; TCRdb stores in-frame clones only, minus some. The table shows 200,000 or so clones, with almost 95% occurring only once. The specimen was peripheral blood, collected on day 0 of AZD1222 vaccination. The receptors originated from an adult in good health. Both conserved end residues are part of each CDR3. Fields, in order: CDR3 protein, CDR3 DNA, J gene, CDR3 length, D gene, V gene. D genes are given only for firm matches.

CDR3: CATSDLRYDGNEQFF
DNA: TGTGCCACCAGTGATTTAAGGTACGATGGCAATGAGCAGTTCTTC
J: TRBJ2-1
length: 15
D: .
V: TRBV24-1

CDR3: CASSQAERSLETQYF
DNA: TGCGCCAGCAGCCAAGCCGAGCGGAGTTTAGAGACCCAGTACTTC
J: TRBJ2-5
length: 15
D: .
V: TRBV4-1

CDR3: CASSPRGTGDEKLFF
DNA: TGCGCCAGCAGCCCAAGGGGCACAGGGGACGAAAAACTGTTTTTT
J: TRBJ1-4
length: 15
D: TRBD1
V: TRBV5-1

CDR3: CASSVSGQGRDEQYF
DNA: TGTGCCAGCAGCGTGTCTGGGCAGGGGAGAGACGAGCAGTACTTC
J: TRBJ2-7
length: 15
D: .
V: TRBV9

CDR3: CASSLSSGLAGGEGDTQYF
DNA: TGTGCCAGCAGCTTATCTTCTGGACTAGCGGGGGGAGAGGGAGATACGCAGTATTTT
J: TRBJ2-3
length: 19
D: TRBD2
V: TRBV11-2

CDR3: CAISEYRRAVYEQYF
DNA: TGTGCCATCAGCGAGTATCGGCGGGCCGTCTACGAGCAGTACTTC
J: TRBJ2-7
length: 15
D: .
V: TRBV10-3

CDR3: CASGLSQGTEAFF
DNA: TGTGCTAGTGGTTTGTCACAGGGGACCGAAGCTTTCTTT
J: TRBJ1-1
length: 13
D: TRBD1
V: TRBV12-5

CDR3: CASSQVWGGGVNTGELFF
DNA: TGTGCCAGCAGCCAAGTTTGGGGAGGAGGGGTCAACACCGGGGAGCTGTTTTTT
J: TRBJ2-2
length: 18
D: .
V: TRBV3-1/TRBV3-2

CDR3: CASSYSLNQPQHF
DNA: TGTGCCAGCAGCTACAGTCTAAATCAGCCCCAGCATTTT
J: TRBJ1-5
length: 13
D: .
V: TRBV12-3/TRBV12-4

CDR3: CASSSGLSRSYNEQFF
DNA: TGTGCCAGCAGCTCGGGACTCTCCCGCTCCTACAATGAGCAGTTCTTC
J: TRBJ2-1
length: 16
D: .
V: TRBV7-2

CDR3: CSVERGYTF
DNA: TGCAGCGTTGAGCGTGGCTACACCTTC
J: TRBJ1-2
length: 9
D: .
V: TRBV29-1

CDR3: CASSMPGNTIYF
DNA: TGTGCCAGTAGTATGCCCGGAAACACCATATATTTT
J: TRBJ1-3
length: 12
D: .
V: TRBV19

CDR3: CASSLVGNTEAFF
DNA: TGTGCCAGCAGCTTAGTAGGGAACACTGAAGCTTTCTTT
J: TRBJ1-1
length: 13
D: .
V: TRBV7-8

CDR3: CASSPGTGTYPPNEKLFF
DNA: TGTGCCAGCAGCCCAGGGACAGGGACATACCCTCCCAATGAAAAACTGTTTTTT
J: TRBJ1-4
length: 18
D: TRBD1
V: TRBV7-9

CDR3: CASSPRDGEQFF
DNA: TGTGCCAGCAGCCCCCGGGACGGTGAGCAGTTCTTC
J: TRBJ2-1
length: 12
D: .
V: TRBV4-2

CDR3: CASTPDPGQGARGYTF
DNA: TGTGCCAGCACCCCTGACCCGGGACAGGGGGCGCGGGGCTACACCTTC
J: TRBJ1-2
length: 16
D: TRBD1
V: TRBV9

CDR3: CATSEVSTGEQFF
DNA: TGTGCCACCAGTGAGGTGTCTACTGGTGAGCAGTTCTTC
J: TRBJ2-1
length: 13
D: .
V: TRBV24-1

CDR3: CASSYSMGEKLFF
DNA: TGTGCCAGCAGTTACTCGATGGGAGAAAAACTGTTTTTT
J: TRBJ1-4
length: 13
D: .
V: TRBV6-5

CDR3: CAISESPGQGRNQPQHF
DNA: TGTGCCATCAGTGAGTCGCCGGGACAGGGTCGCAATCAGCCCCAGCATTTT
J: TRBJ1-5
length: 17
D: TRBD1
V: TRBV10-3

CDR3: CASSPAGGAYYEQYF
DNA: TGTGCCAGTAGTCCCGCGGGGGGGGCGTACTACGAGCAGTACTTC
J: TRBJ2-7
length: 15
D: TRBD2
V: TRBV19

CDR3: CASPSSLYNEQFF
DNA: TGTGCCAGTCCGAGTAGCTTATACAATGAGCAGTTCTTC
J: TRBJ2-1
length: 13
D: .
V: TRBV2

CDR3: CASSFPLAGGPGEQYF
DNA: TGTGCCAGCAGCTTCCCACTAGCGGGAGGGCCGGGAGAGCAGTACTTC
J: TRBJ2-7
length: 16
D: TRBD2
V: TRBV11-2

CDR3: CASAARETQYF
DNA: TGCGCCAGCGCCGCCCGGGAGACCCAGTACTTC
J: TRBJ2-5
length: 11
D: .
V: TRBV5-1

CDR3: CASSLNSYNEQFF
DNA: TGTGCCAGCAGCTTAAACTCTTACAATGAGCAGTTCTTC
J: TRBJ2-1
length: 13
D: .
V: TRBV7-2

CDR3: CASSLGAQNGYTF
DNA: TGTGCCAGCAGTTTAGGGGCCCAAAATGGCTACACCTTC
J: TRBJ1-2
length: 13
D: .
V: TRBV27